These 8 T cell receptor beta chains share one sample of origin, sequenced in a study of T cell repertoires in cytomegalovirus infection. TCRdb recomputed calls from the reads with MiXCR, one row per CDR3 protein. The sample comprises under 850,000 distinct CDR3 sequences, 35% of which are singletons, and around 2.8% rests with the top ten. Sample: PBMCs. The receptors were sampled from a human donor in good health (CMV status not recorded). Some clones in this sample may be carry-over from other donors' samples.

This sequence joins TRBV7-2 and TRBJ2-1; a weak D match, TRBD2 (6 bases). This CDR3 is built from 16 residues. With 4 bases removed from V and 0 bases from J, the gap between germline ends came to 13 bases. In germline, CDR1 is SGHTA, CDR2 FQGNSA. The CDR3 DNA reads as TGTGCCAGCAGCTACAGCGGGTTCAGCTCCTACAATGAGCAGTTCTTC. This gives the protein CASSYSGFSSYNEQFF.

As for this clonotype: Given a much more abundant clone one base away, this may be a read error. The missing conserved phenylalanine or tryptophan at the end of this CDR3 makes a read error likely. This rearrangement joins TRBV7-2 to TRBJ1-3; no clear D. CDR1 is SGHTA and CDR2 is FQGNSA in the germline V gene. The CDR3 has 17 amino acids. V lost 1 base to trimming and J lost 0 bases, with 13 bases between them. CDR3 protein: CASSLEHVSNSGNTIYL. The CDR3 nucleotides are TGTGCCAGCAGCTTAGAGCACGTATCGAACTCTGGAAACACCATATATTTG.

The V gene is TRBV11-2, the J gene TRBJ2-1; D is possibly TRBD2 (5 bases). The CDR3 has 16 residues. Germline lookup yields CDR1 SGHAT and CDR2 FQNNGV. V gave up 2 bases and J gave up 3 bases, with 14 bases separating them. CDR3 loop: CASSLLGSGGYNEQFF. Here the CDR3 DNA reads TGTGCCAGCAGCTTATTAGGGAGCGGAGGCTACAATGAGCAGTTCTTC.

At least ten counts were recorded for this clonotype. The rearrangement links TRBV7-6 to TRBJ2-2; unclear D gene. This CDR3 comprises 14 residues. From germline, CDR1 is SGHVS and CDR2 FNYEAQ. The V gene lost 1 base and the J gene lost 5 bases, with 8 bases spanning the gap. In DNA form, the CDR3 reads TGTGCCAGCAGCTTAGGCACTGGGACCGGGGAGCTGTTTTTT. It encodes CASSLGTGTGELFF.

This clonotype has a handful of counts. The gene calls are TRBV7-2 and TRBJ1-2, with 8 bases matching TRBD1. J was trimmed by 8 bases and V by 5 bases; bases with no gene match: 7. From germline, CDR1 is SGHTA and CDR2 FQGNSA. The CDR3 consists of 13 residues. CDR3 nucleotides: TGTGCCAGCAGCCCCCGGACAGGGCAAGGCTACACCTTC. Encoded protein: CASSPRTGQGYTF.

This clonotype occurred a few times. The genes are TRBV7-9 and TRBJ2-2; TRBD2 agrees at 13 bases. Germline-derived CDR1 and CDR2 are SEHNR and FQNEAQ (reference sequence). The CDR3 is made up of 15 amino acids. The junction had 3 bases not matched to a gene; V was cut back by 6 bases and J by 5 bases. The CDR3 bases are TGTGCCAGCAGTCCGGGACTAGCGGGGACCGGGGAGCTGTTTTTT. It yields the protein CASSPGLAGTGELFF.

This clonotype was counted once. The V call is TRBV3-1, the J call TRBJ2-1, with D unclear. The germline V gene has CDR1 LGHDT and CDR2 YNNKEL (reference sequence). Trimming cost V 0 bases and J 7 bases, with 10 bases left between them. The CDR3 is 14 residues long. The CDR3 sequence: CASSQEYGQNEQFF. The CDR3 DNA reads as TGTGCCAGCAGCCAAGAATACGGTCAGAATGAGCAGTTCTTC.

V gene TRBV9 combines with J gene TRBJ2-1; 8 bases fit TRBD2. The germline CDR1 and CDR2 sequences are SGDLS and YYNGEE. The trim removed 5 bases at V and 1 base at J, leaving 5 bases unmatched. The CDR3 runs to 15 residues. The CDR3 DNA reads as TGTGCCAGCAGTCCGCGGGGGGTTTCCTACAATGAGCAGTTCTTC. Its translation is CASSPRGVSYNEQFF.